The 28 T cell receptor beta chains given below trace back to one sample, sequenced in a study of spatial heterogeneity in lung cancer. MiXCR, applied by TCRdb to the 5' RACE reads, yields one record per CDR3 protein. The data hold about 18,000 distinct CDR3 sequences, with around 19% observed a single time. As for time point: sample taken at primary tumor resection. Extraction of whole RNA from tumor, nontumor lung or frozen PBMC preceded unsorted sequencing. Sequenced here: PBMCs, sampled at surgery. The receptors shown here come from a male donor with early-stage non-small cell lung cancer.

V gene TRBV5-1 combines with J gene TRBJ1-6; 7 positions match TRBD1. The V and J ends lost 4 bases and 6 bases, in that order; junction bases with no gene match: 4. The CDR3 is 14 amino acids. Germline V lookup: CDR1 SGHRS, CDR2 YFSETQ. The DNA for the CDR3 is TGCGCCAGCAGCCGACAGGGTTCTAATTCACCCCTCCACTTT. This encodes CASSRQGSNSPLHF.

This clonotype was picked up a small number of times. The CDR3, as DNA: TGTGCCAGCACCCGTAGGGGGTACTACGAGCAGTACTTC. Translated, it gives CASTRRGYYEQYF. V and J are TRBV7-2 and TRBJ2-7; weak D call: TRBD1 (6 bases). V was shortened by 7 bases and J by 3 bases, with 13 bases between the two germline ends. Germline V lookup: CDR1 SGHTA, CDR2 FQGNSA. This CDR3 has 13 residues.

In this sample, this clonotype turned up many times. The chain carries TRBV28 and TRBJ1-1; TRBD1 is a possible D gene (5 bases). Germline V CDR1 and CDR2: MDHEN, SYDVKM. V lost 6 bases and J lost 3, with 20 bases in between. This CDR3 has 16 amino acids. The CDR3: CASSSGEGRADTEAFF. The CDR3 DNA sequence: TGTGCCAGCAGCAGCGGAGAGGGACGGGCGGACACTGAAGCTTTCTTT.

This clonotype was seen ten or more times. This chain uses TRBV5-1 with TRBJ2-3; TRBD2 agrees at 8 bases. Germline trimming cut 4 bases from V and 4 bases from J; bases unmatched to any gene: 8. CDR1 and CDR2 (germline): SGHRS, YFSETQ. This CDR3 region has 15 residues. CDR3 DNA: TGCGCCAGCAGCATTAGCGGGGCGGGAGCAGATACGCAGTATTTT. Encoded protein: CASSISGAGADTQYF.

The sample holds many counts of this clonotype. V gene TRBV12-3 or TRBV12-4 combines with J gene TRBJ1-1; unclear D gene. The CDR3 runs to 12 residues. Trimming stripped 8 bases from V and 4 bases from J, with 11 bases between. The CDR3 bases are TGTGCCAGCGGCCGAGGAGGCACTGAAGCTTTCTTT. It specifies CASGRGGTEAFF.

There are many counts of this clonotype. The chain carries TRBV19 and TRBJ1-5, with D hard to call. The CDR3 contains 14 residues. The germline V gene encodes CDR1 LNHDA and CDR2 SQIVND (reference sequence). Trimming took off 3 bases at V and 2 bases at J, with 8 bases between the two ends. The CDR3 DNA follows: TGTGCCAGTAGTATTATTTCAGGCAATCAGCCCCAGCATTTT. Protein: CASSIISGNQPQHF.

This clonotype was recorded many times. The genes are TRBV30 and TRBJ1-6, with 7 bases that match TRBD1. Trimming at V came to 4 bases and at J to 10 bases, leaving 7 bases not matched to a gene. The CDR3 is made up of 13 amino acids. Germline V lookup: CDR1 GTSNPN, CDR2 SVGIG (reference sequence). The CDR3 DNA sequence: TGTGCCTGGATGACAGGGTTAAGATCACCCCTCCACTTT. It encodes CAWMTGLRSPLHF.

This clonotype was recorded a few times. V and J are TRBV27 and TRBJ2-4, with a possible D match to TRBD2 (5 bases). Germline V gene sequence: CDR1 MNHEY, CDR2 SMNVEV (reference sequence). The CDR3 spans 16 residues. The V end was cut by 4 bases, the J end by 6 bases, with 19 bases between. The CDR3: CASSSRSGVGLNIQYF. Here the CDR3 DNA reads TGTGCCAGCAGTTCAAGGTCCGGGGTTGGTTTAAACATTCAGTACTTC.

V and J are TRBV19 and TRBJ2-6, with D maybe TRBD2 (6 bases). CDR3 size: 15 residues. Germline V CDR1 and CDR2: LNHDA, SQIVND (reference sequence). V was cut by 10 bases and J by 1 base, with 14 bases left in between. For the CDR3, the DNA is TGTGCCACTTCCCCAGGGACTTCTGGGGCCAACGTCCTGACTTTC. This translates into CATSPGTSGANVLTF.

This chain joins TRBV30 and TRBJ2-7, with no clear D. The CDR3 runs 13 residues. Germline V gene data show CDR1 as GTSNPN and CDR2 as SVGIG (reference sequence). V was cut by 1 base and J by 0 bases, with 7 bases left in between. For the CDR3, the DNA is TGTGCCTGGAGTGAGGAGACCTCCTACGAGCAGTACTTC. Its translation: CAWSEETSYEQYF.

This clonotype showed up many times. The chain couples TRBV6-2 or TRBV6-3 to TRBJ1-4; tentatively, D is TRBD1 (6 bases). CDR1 and CDR2 from the germline V gene are MNHEY and SVGEGT. Trimming took off 6 bases at V and 0 bases at J, with 8 bases between the two ends. The CDR3 has 14 amino acids. The CDR3 sequence is CASSGQPTNEKLFF. The CDR3 DNA is TGTGCCAGCAGCGGACAGCCAACTAATGAAAAACTGTTTTTT.

This clonotype is medium-sized (0.01 to 0.1%) by share. The gene calls are TRBV3-1 and TRBJ1-2; TRBD1 aligns across 10 bases. Losses at the gene ends were 7 bases for V and 6 bases for J; bases not matched to a gene: 5. Germline CDR1 is LGHDT and CDR2 is YNNKEL (reference sequence). The CDR3 length is 13 residues. CDR3 nucleotides: TGTGCCAGCAATGCGGGACAGGGGAATGGCTACACCTTC. Translated, it gives CASNAGQGNGYTF.

This clonotype was found a few times. The chain has TRBV7-9 and TRBJ2-1, with no clear D. The CDR3 has 14 residues. V lost 8 bases to trimming and J lost 2 bases, with 13 bases between them. The germline CDR1 and CDR2 sequences are SEHNR and FQNEAQ (reference sequence). CDR3 region: CASGALDAYNEQFF. The CDR3 bases are TGTGCCAGCGGAGCCCTTGATGCCTACAATGAGCAGTTCTTC.

There are many counts of this clonotype. The rearrangement links TRBV29-1 to TRBJ1-1; D possibly corresponds to TRBD1 (5 bases). Germline V CDR1 and CDR2: SQVTM, ANQGSEA. The CDR3 is made up of 14 amino acids. V shed 3 bases and J shed 4 bases, with 15 bases lying between them. CDR3 DNA sequence: TGCAGCGTTGATTGGGGCTCGGCGGGCACTGAAGCTTTCTTT. This translates into CSVDWGSAGTEAFF.

This clonotype has only one observation. This may be a read error: a much more frequent sequence differs by one nucleotide. The V and J genes are TRBV19 and TRBJ2-1; 9 nucleotides align to TRBD1. Germline V gene lookup returns CDR1 LNHDA and CDR2 SQIVND (reference sequence). This CDR3 region has 15 residues. V lost 4 bases, J lost 5 bases, and 6 bases stayed unmatched. For the CDR3, the DNA is TGTGCCAGTAGTAACCAGGACAGGGGAAACAATGAGCAGTTCTTC. It specifies CASSNQDRGNNEQFF.

V gene TRBV27 combines with J gene TRBJ1-5, with a weak D call TRBD1 (6 bases). The V end lost 5 bases, the J end lost 9 bases, and 20 bases lay between the germline ends. From germline, CDR1 is MNHEY and CDR2 SMNVEV (reference sequence). This CDR3 contains 15 residues. In DNA form, the CDR3 reads TGTGCCAGCAGTGCCGGTACAGGGACCGTTAGGCCCCAGCATTTT. It codes for CASSAGTGTVRPQHF.

The chain is built from TRBV27 and TRBJ1-2; 9 bases fit TRBD1. CDR3 length: 13 amino acids. Unmatched junction bases numbered 6, after V lost 6 bases and J lost 7 bases. Germline V gives CDR1 MNHEY, CDR2 SMNVEV (reference sequence). CDR3 nucleotide sequence: TGTGCCAGCAGAGGACAGGGGTGGGGTGGCTACACCTTC. It yields the protein CASRGQGWGGYTF.

This clonotype was recorded a few times. This rearrangement joins TRBV12-3 or TRBV12-4 to TRBJ1-6; TRBD1 matches 8 bases. Trimming at V came to 6 bases and at J to 8 bases, leaving 9 bases not matched to a gene. The CDR3 runs 15 residues. The CDR3 loop reads CASSQTGAIYSPLHF. The CDR3 nucleotides read TGTGCCAGCAGCCAGACAGGGGCGATTTATTCACCCCTCCACTTT.

This clonotype was detected only a few times. The chain has TRBV21-1 and TRBJ1-2. TRBV21-1 is marked as a pseudogene. This CDR3 spans 14 amino acids. The CDR3 DNA reads TGTGCCAGCAGGGACTTTGGAGGCCCGTATGGCTACACCTTC. It specifies CASRDFGGPYGYTF.

The genes are TRBV12-5 and TRBJ1-1; perhaps TRBD1 as D (5 bases). CDR1 LGHNT and CDR2 FRNRAP come from the germline V gene. The CDR3 sequence is 16 residues long. The ends were cut back, 3 bases at V and 5 bases at J, with 19 bases in the middle. The CDR3 DNA reads as TGTGCTAGTGGTTTTGAAATGGGGCTCGGGGTGACTGAAGCTTTCTTT. Translated: CASGFEMGLGVTEAFF.

This clonotype was seen only a few times. The rearrangement links TRBV19 to TRBJ2-1; a possible D gene is TRBD2 (6 bases). V was clipped by 3 bases and J by 9 bases, with 18 bases between them. This CDR3 contains 15 residues. Germline CDR1 and CDR2: LNHDA and SQIVND (reference sequence). The CDR3 here is CASSIGGTIKSEQFF. For the CDR3, the DNA is TGTGCCAGTAGTATTGGGGGGACGATTAAGAGTGAGCAGTTCTTC.

A few counts support this clonotype. This chain connects TRBV19 to TRBJ2-6, with D unresolved. Germline CDR1 and CDR2: LNHDA and SQIVND (reference sequence). CDR3 length: 14 residues. Trimming removed 9 bases from V and 2 bases from J, with 11 bases in between. CDR3 in DNA: TGTGCCAGCGAGTCGACACCTGGGGCCAACGTCCTGACTTTC. Translation: CASESTPGANVLTF. Complete variable domain (other parts from reference TRBV19 and TRBJ2-6): DGGITQSPKYLFRKEGQNVTLSCEQNLNHDAMYWYRQDPGQGLRLIYYSQIVNDFQKGDIAEGYSVSREKKESFPLTVTSAQKNPTAFYLCASESTPGANVLTFGAGSRLTVL.

This clonotype was picked up many times. The rearrangement joins TRBV2 to TRBJ2-3; D unclear. V was clipped by 8 bases and J by 0 bases, with 9 bases between them. In germline, CDR1 is SNHLY, CDR2 FYNNEI. This CDR3 contains 13 residues. CDR3 residues: CASSLGSTDTQYF. The CDR3 region has the DNA TGTGCCAGCTCGCTGGGAAGCACAGATACGCAGTATTTT.

This clonotype was detected many times. This chain joins TRBV11-2 and TRBJ1-2, with D hard to call. CDR3 length: 13 amino acids. Germline V gene data show CDR1 as SGHAT and CDR2 as FQNNGV. The V and J ends lost 0 bases and 4 bases respectively, with 6 bases between them. DNA of the CDR3: TGTGCCAGCAGCTTAGATCAAAGCTATGGCTACACCTTC. Amino acids: CASSLDQSYGYTF.

J is TRBJ2-5 and V is TRBV6-4; 9 nucleotides agree with TRBD1. With 0 bases clipped from V and 4 bases from J, the junction kept 6 bases outside the gene matches. This CDR3 region has 16 residues. Germline CDR1 is MRHNA and CDR2 is SNTAGT. The CDR3 DNA reads TGTGCCAGCAGTGACTCGTCAGGGACAGGGCGAGAGACCCAGTACTTC. Translation gives CASSDSSGTGRETQYF.

In its sample, this clonotype was seen a few times. This chain links TRBV27 with TRBJ2-3; no definite D call. This CDR3 has 14 residues. The V gene lost 4 bases and the J gene lost 4 bases, with 12 bases spanning the gap. Germline V gene sequence: CDR1 MNHEY, CDR2 SMNVEV (reference sequence). This CDR3 is CASSSRPPADTQYF. Written as DNA, the CDR3 is TGTGCCAGCAGTTCCCGTCCTCCTGCAGATACGCAGTATTTT.

With regard to this clonotype: It may be a read error: a sequence one base away is much more abundant. This chain links TRBV27 with TRBJ2-5, with D maybe TRBD2 (5 bases). The CDR3 consists of 13 residues. Germline CDR1 MNHEY, CDR2 SMNVEV (reference sequence). Trimming took off 0 bases at V and 9 bases at J, with 11 bases between the two ends. CDR3 sequence: CASSLSFSGAQYF. The CDR3 DNA reads TGTGCCAGCAGTTTATCCTTTTCCGGGGCCCAGTACTTC.

This clonotype was observed a single time. It may be a read error: a sequence one base away is much more abundant. V is TRBV7-7 and J is TRBJ2-7, with 9 bases aligning to TRBD1. Germline assignment: CDR1 SSHAT and CDR2 FNYEAQ (reference sequence). CDR3 length equals 14 residues. Written as DNA, the CDR3 is TGTGCTAGCAGTCGGGACAGGGTGAACTACGAGCAGTACTTC. Protein product: CASSRDRVNYEQYF.